This T cell receptor (beta chain) was sequenced in a study of OX40 agonist ivuxolimab in advanced cancers. Across the whole study: An agonistic anti-OX40 (CD134) antibody, ivuxolimab, was used to treat the patients. Participants, around 80% male, averaged roughly 60 years of age, ranging from about 23 to 80.

The assay was immunoSEQ multiplex PCR, and TCRdb's table has in-frame clones only and misses some. Altogether some 70,000 clones are present, roughly 80% being singletons, with the ten largest covering 2% to 2.5%. The germline V gene encodes CDR1 LGHNA and CDR2 YNFKEQ. This CDR3 region has 15 residues. V shed 3 bases and J shed 1 base, with 12 bases lying between them. This clone appeared a few times. This receptor was obtained from an adult with an advanced solid tumor such as melanoma, head and neck, liver or kidney cancer. Here the sequenced sample was CD4+ or CD8+ T cells sorted from blood, taken in a trial of the OX40 agonist ivuxolimab. The chain is built from TRBV4-2 and TRBJ2-5, with a weak D call TRBD1 (5 bases). The CDR3 loop is CASSHSWGLQETQYF. The CDR3 coding sequence is TGTGCCAGCAGCCACTCTTGGGGCCTCCAAGAGACCCAGTACTTC.